This T cell receptor (beta chain) emerged from a study of vaccination and CD4 T cells after COVID-19. Turning to the study itself: SARS-CoV-2 had been detected by nasal swab PCR in convalescent patients; several were mild, one severe. Once diagnosed, patients had post-COVID samples drawn a median 101 days later (range 35 to 161).

Germline CDR1 is SGHTA and CDR2 is FQGNSA. V was pared by 2 bases and J by 10 bases, with 15 bases between. The CDR3 runs to 14 residues. The sample's treatment: 10-day PBMC culture with coronavirus spike peptide pools or control peptides (ViraFEST assay). For ViraFEST, peptide pools expanded antigen-specific T cells, after which the TCRs were sequenced. On this clonotype: Its antigen is unidentified.

Sequenced with the Oncomine TCR Beta short-read assay was DNA taken from cultured CD4+ T cells. TCRdb passed the PCR reads through MiXCR, listing each CDR3 protein once. The sample records 15,000 to 20,000 distinct CDR3 sequences, approximately 49% being singletons. This receptor was taken from a human donor who had recovered from COVID-19. Sequenced material: CD4+ T cells from blood, cultured in vitro. J is TRBJ2-1 and V is TRBV7-2; no firm D call. CDR3 in DNA: TGTGCCAGCAGCTTATCTAGACAAACGGAGGAGCAGTTCTTC. It translates to CASSLSRQTEEQFF.